This TCR beta chain was sequenced for a study of PD-L1 blockade in urothelial cancer. Across the study: Males with bladder-origin urothelial cancer made up about 85% of the roughly 29 patients. Treatment start was followed by blood analysis at 3 weeks (second dose) and again at 6 weeks.

For this clone: The antigen is undetermined.

The assay was immunoSEQ multiplex PCR, and TCRdb's table has in-frame clones only and misses some. The data hold approximately 67,000 clones, with approximately 83% observed a single time. Findings and caveats of the study: Lower pretreatment blood TCR clonality, under the median, predicted better survival, researchers reported.

The sample's time point: pretreatment peripheral blood. Trimming removed 2 bases from V and 2 bases from J, with 11 bases in between. The CDR3 totals 15 residues. From germline, CDR1 is WNHNN and CDR2 SYGVQD (reference sequence). This receptor was taken from a man between 60 and 75 years old with urothelial cancer. The rearrangement joins TRBV10-1 to TRBJ2-3, with D tentatively TRBD2 (6 bases). Source: PBMCs, taken around atezolizumab (anti-PD-L1) treatment. CDR3 region: CASSEKGTLTDTQYF. DNA of the CDR3: TGCGCCAGCAGTGAGAAGGGGACTCTCACAGATACGCAGTATTTT.